A selection of T cell receptor beta chains follows, all from one sample in a study of blood T cell repertoires in COVID-19. Produced via immunoSEQ multiplex PCR; TCRdb's table is partial and in-frame only. Of around 220,000 clones in the sample, 80% were seen once. The sequenced sample consisted of peripheral blood. These receptors originate from a human donor in a cohort sampled during active COVID-19. Both conserved end residues are part of each CDR3. Each record gives: V gene, J gene, CDR3 protein.

>TRBV5-4|TRBJ2-5
CASSLASGSGETQYF
>TRBV27|TRBJ2-1
CASSNTRLVGQFF
>TRBV9|TRBJ1-3
CASSAGQGGNTIYF
>TRBV7-2|TRBJ1-1
CASSVQGALLDTEAFF
>TRBV12-3/TRBV12-4|TRBJ2-5
CASSWTGTETQYF
>TRBV7-3|TRBJ1-2
CASSLPDDRPYTF
>TRBV28|TRBJ2-7
CASTQGGRSYEQYF
>TRBV27|TRBJ1-2
CASSAREAGYGYTF
>TRBV2|TRBJ2-7
CASSGHEDRGRRYEQYF
>TRBV6-1|TRBJ1-6
CASSGPIRLGTYNSPLHF
>TRBV19|TRBJ1-1
CASSIGFGMNTEAFF
>TRBV6-5|TRBJ2-1
CASSYSPAAHEQFF
>TRBV7-2|TRBJ1-1
CASSRTGKGNTEAFF
>TRBV5-1|TRBJ2-7
CASSPSGSLEYEQYF
>TRBV6-1|TRBJ2-1
CASSETSGWHNEQFF
>TRBV11-1|TRBJ2-1
CASSFSLKTGYNEQFF
>TRBV6-5|TRBJ2-6
CASSWPGRANVLTF
>TRBV28|TRBJ2-7
CASGLRTDNYEQYF